Presented here are 18 T cell receptor beta chains from one specimen sequenced in a study of vaccination and CD4 T cells after COVID-19. Cultured CD4+ T-cell DNA underwent Oncomine TCR Beta short-read sequencing. TCRdb called the PCR reads again in MiXCR, with one record for every CDR3 protein. The sample consists of more than 10,000 distinct CDR3 sequences, approximately 50% of them appearing once. Treatment indicated: approximately nine-day PBMC culture with coronavirus spike peptide pools or control peptides (ViraFEST assay). For these receptors, no antigen is known. The material sequenced was CD4+ T cells from blood, cultured in vitro. Receptors originate from a human donor who had recovered from COVID-19.

The rearrangement uses TRBV29-1 and TRBJ2-3, with TRBD1 matching over 11 bases. There are 13 residues in the CDR3. The junction had 2 bases not matched to a gene; V was cut back by 3 bases and J by 6 bases. In germline, CDR1 is SQVTM, CDR2 ANQGSEA. For the CDR3, the DNA is TGCAGCGTTGATGGGACAGGGGGGGATACGCAGTATTTT. This codes for CSVDGTGGDTQYF.

The rearrangement uses TRBV30 and TRBJ1-2, with D maybe TRBD1 (5 bases). There are 13 residues in the CDR3. Trimming removed 0 bases from V and 3 bases from J, with 8 bases in between. CDR1 is GTSNPN and CDR2 is SVGIG in the germline V gene (reference sequence). The CDR3 loop reads CAWSVGADYGYTF. The CDR3 nucleotides are TGTGCCTGGAGTGTAGGGGCTGACTATGGCTACACCTTC.

CDR3 region: CASSELGSGGSYEQYF. In nucleotides, the CDR3 is TGTGCCAGCAGTGAATTGGGTTCAGGGGGTTCCTACGAGCAGTACTTC. The chain couples TRBV25-1 to TRBJ2-7; 7 bases align to TRBD1. J was trimmed by 1 base and V by 1 base; bases with no gene match: 7. Germline V CDR1 and CDR2: MGHDK, SYGVNS. The CDR3 spans 16 residues.

The rearrangement uses TRBV7-2 and TRBJ1-3; no clear D. Trimming removed 5 bases at V and 0 bases at J, with 8 bases between. This CDR3 is 14 amino acids long. CDR1 and CDR2 (germline): SGHTA, FQGNSA. The DNA of the CDR3 is TGTGCCAGCAGCCCGCCCCTCTCTGGAAACACCATATATTTT. Protein product: CASSPPLSGNTIYF.

J is TRBJ1-2 and V is TRBV19; 10 bases are a match to TRBD1. The CDR3 has 16 amino acids. Per germline, CDR1 LNHDA and CDR2 SQIVND (reference sequence). The V and J ends lost 4 bases and 3 bases, in that order; junction bases with no gene match: 8. The DNA for the CDR3 is TGTGCCAGTAGTACCCTTAGGGACAGGGGTTACTATGGCTACACCTTC. This sequence encodes CASSTLRDRGYYGYTF.

This chain links TRBV30 with TRBJ1-1; D gene ambiguous. The V end lost 0 bases, the J end lost 1 base, and 9 bases lay between the germline ends. Germline values: CDR1 GTSNPN, CDR2 SVGIG (reference sequence). The CDR3 contains 14 residues. This CDR3 reads CAWSVTVANTEAFF. The DNA for the CDR3 is TGTGCCTGGAGTGTAACGGTGGCGAACACTGAAGCTTTCTTT.

This rearrangement joins TRBV6-1 to TRBJ1-5, with 11 bases matching TRBD1. The CDR3 extends over 15 amino acids. The junction had 4 bases not matched to a gene; V was cut back by 5 bases and J by 4 bases. Germline V gene sequence: CDR1 MNHNS, CDR2 SASEGT. The CDR3 bases are TGTGCCAGCAGTACCGGGACAGGGGGGAATCAGCCCCAGCATTTT. It encodes CASSTGTGGNQPQHF.

There are a few counts of this clonotype. The germline gene is not matched at one end of the junction; a read error may be the cause. This chain connects TRBV20-1 to TRBJ1-6, with 8 positions matching TRBD1. Germline CDR1 DFQATT, CDR2 SNEGSKA (reference sequence). The CDR3 sequence is 15 residues long. The CDR3 reads CSARDPGQATAPLHF. CDR3 DNA: TGCAGTGCTCGAGACCCGGGACAGGCAACAGCACCCCTCCACTTT.

This chain uses TRBV2 with TRBJ2-3, with 9 bases lining up with TRBD2. CDR1 SNHLY and CDR2 FYNNEI come from the germline V gene. Trimming cost V 7 bases and J 4 bases; bases outside gene matches: 3. The CDR3 sequence is 13 residues long. CDR3 residues: CASKGLAADTQYF. The CDR3 region has the DNA TGTGCCAGCAAGGGACTAGCAGCAGATACGCAGTATTTT. The whole variable domain, filled in from reference TRBV2 and TRBJ2-3, reads EPEVTQTPSHQVTQMGQEVILRCVPISNHLYFYWYRQILGQKVEFLVSFYNNEISEKSEIFDDQFSVERPDGSNFTLKIRSTKLEDSAMYFCASKGLAADTQYFGPGTRLTVL.

The gene calls are TRBV12-3 or TRBV12-4 and TRBJ1-5; D uncertain. V was trimmed by 2 bases and J by 2 bases, leaving 7 bases between them. The CDR3 has 14 amino acids. CDR3 DNA sequence: TGTGCCAGCAGTTTATTAGGGCGCAATCAGCCCCAGCATTTT. This codes for CASSLLGRNQPQHF.

This clonotype was seen a few times. This sequence joins TRBV19 and TRBJ2-3; unclear D gene. Germline CDR1 reads LNHDA; CDR2 reads SQIVND (reference sequence). Trimming took 7 bases from V and 2 from J, leaving 10 bases between them. This CDR3 has 13 amino acids. The CDR3 here is CASTERTTDTQYF. Here the CDR3 DNA reads TGTGCCAGTACAGAACGGACCACAGATACGCAGTATTTT.

Here the CDR3 reads CASSPRQGLTDTQYF. CDR3 in DNA: TGTGCCAGCAGCCCGCGACAGGGCCTCACAGATACGCAGTATTTT. This sequence joins TRBV7-9 and TRBJ2-3; 7 bases are a match to TRBD1. With 5 bases clipped from V and 2 bases from J, the junction kept 7 bases outside the gene matches. Germline values: CDR1 SEHNR, CDR2 FQNEAQ (reference sequence). The CDR3 spans 15 residues. Using reference TRBV7-9 and TRBJ2-3 for the parts outside the CDR3, the full variable domain is DTGVSQNPRHKITKRGQNVTFRCDPISEHNRLYWYRQTLGQGPEFLTYFQNEAQLEKSRLLSDRFSAERPKGSFSTLEIQRTEQGDSAMYLCASSPRQGLTDTQYFGPGTRLTVL.

The chain combines TRBV28 with TRBJ2-5; D possibly corresponds to TRBD1 (6 bases). CDR3 length: 13 residues. Germline V CDR1 and CDR2: MDHEN, SYDVKM. V was trimmed by 3 bases and J by 5 bases, leaving 10 bases between them. This CDR3 is CASSFGTRETQYF. As DNA, the CDR3 is TGTGCCAGCAGTTTCGGGACAAGGGAGACCCAGTACTTC.

This rearrangement joins TRBV12-3 or TRBV12-4 to TRBJ1-2; TRBD1 is a possible D gene (6 bases). Between the trimmed V and J ends, which lost 6 bases and 3 bases, there was a span of 14 bases. The CDR3 is made up of 14 amino acids. In nucleotides, the CDR3 is TGTGCCAGCAGCTCGTCCTCAGGGGACTATGGCTACACCTTC. This codes for CASSSSSGDYGYTF.

This clonotype showed up just once. The gene calls are TRBV28 and TRBJ1-1; 7 bases match TRBD1. The CDR3 is made up of 13 amino acids. Germline V gene lookup returns CDR1 MDHEN and CDR2 SYDVKM. V was clipped by 6 bases and J by 5 bases; unmatched bases: 6. CDR3 sequence: CASRTGVRTEAFF. CDR3 DNA: TGTGCCAGCAGAACAGGGGTTCGTACTGAAGCTTTCTTT.

The chain links TRBV11-3 to TRBJ1-1, with D possibly matching TRBD1 (5 bases). Germline V gene sequence: CDR1 SGHNT, CDR2 YENEEA. The germline V and J ends were trimmed by 5 bases and 1 base, with 8 bases remaining between them. CDR3 length equals 13 residues. CDR3 in DNA: TGTGCCAGCAGCAGGACACAGAACACTGAAGCTTTCTTT. Protein sequence: CASSRTQNTEAFF.

This chain joins TRBV5-1 and TRBJ2-3; TRBD2 agrees at 7 bases. There are 14 residues in the CDR3. Per germline, CDR1 SGHRS and CDR2 YFSETQ. The V segment lost 1 base and the J segment 4 bases; nucleotides outside the gene matches: 3. The chain's CDR3 is CASSLSGGPDTQYF. The DNA of the CDR3 is TGCGCCAGCAGCTTGTCGGGGGGTCCAGATACGCAGTATTTT. The full variable domain, completed using reference TRBV5-1 and TRBJ2-3, is KAGVTQTPRYLIKTRGQQVTLSCSPISGHRSVSWYQQTPGQGLQFLFEYFSETQRNKGNFPGRFSGRQFSNSRSEMNVSTLELGDSALYLCASSLSGGPDTQYFGPGTRLTVL.

J is TRBJ1-5 and V is TRBV5-6, with D perhaps TRBD1 (5 bases). CDR3 length: 15 amino acids. Germline V CDR1 and CDR2: SGHDT, YYEEEE. V lost 0 bases and J 6 bases, leaving 13 bases between the germline ends. CDR3 sequence reads: CASSLGQPGIQPQHF. The CDR3 region has the DNA TGTGCCAGCAGCTTGGGACAGCCAGGGATTCAGCCCCAGCATTTT.